Given below is one TCR beta chain in context. Method: immunoSEQ multiplex PCR; TCRdb's copy keeps in-frame clones and lacks some. The sample has roughly 130,000 clones, about 91% seen once; the top ten hold around 7.9%. The data derive from a study of control samples from healthy donors and cancer patients. The CDR3 length is 16 residues. Germline V lookup: CDR1 KGHDR, CDR2 SFDVKD. Trimming left V 2 bases short and J 2 bases short, with 14 bases between. The sequence was obtained from a man aged 18-30 years in good health. The specimen sequenced was blood. The chain combines TRBV24-1 with TRBJ2-5; the D gene is possibly TRBD2 (6 bases). The DNA for the CDR3 is TGTGCCACCAGTGATTCCCGTCTGGGAGGACAAGAGACCCAGTACTTC. Translated, it gives CATSDSRLGGQETQYF.